Sequencing of this TCR beta chain was carried out in a study of cytomegalovirus exposure and HLA in healthy donors. In regard to this clone: What it recognizes is unknown.

Primers: 60 Vbeta forward and 13 Jbeta reverse. Method: immunoSEQ multiplex PCR; TCRdb's copy keeps in-frame clones and lacks some. Of roughly 120,000 clones listed, about 81% are singletons. Study-level results: There were several of the most significant clusters that appeared linked to common viral pathogens in a later analysis. Information on immune exposure was restricted to one variable (CMV serostatus).

Germline CDR1 and CDR2: SGDLS and YYNGEE. The CDR3 consists of 11 residues. Trimming removed 3 bases from V and 14 bases from J; junction bases left unmatched: 7. This chain connects TRBV9 to TRBJ1-2; TRBD1 matches at 7 bases. The sequenced sample was PBMCs. This clonotype was obtained from a young woman in good health and CMV-seronegative. The CDR3 loop reads CASSAGTVPTF. The DNA for the CDR3 is TGTGCCAGCAGCGCCGGGACAGTACCGACCTTC.